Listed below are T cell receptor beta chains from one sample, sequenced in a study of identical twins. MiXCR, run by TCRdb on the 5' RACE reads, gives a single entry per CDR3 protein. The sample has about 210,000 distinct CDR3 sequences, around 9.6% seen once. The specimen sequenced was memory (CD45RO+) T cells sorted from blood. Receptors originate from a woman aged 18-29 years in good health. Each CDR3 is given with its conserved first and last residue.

CDR3 protein: CASSPHLTGYEQNF; V gene: TRBV12-3/TRBV12-4
CDR3 protein: CASSLSRDQNIQYF; V gene: TRBV7-2
CDR3 protein: CASSNNNPGLEAFF; V gene: TRBV7-9
CDR3 protein: CASSEQTNTEAFF; V gene: TRBV5-1
CDR3 protein: CSAGQGLNTEAFF; V gene: TRBV20-1
CDR3 protein: CASSDVGPQPQHF; V gene: TRBV2
CDR3 protein: CASRPGGASSTGELFF; V gene: TRBV6-1
CDR3 protein: CASSQGTGTSNQPQHF; V gene: TRBV6-2/TRBV6-3
CDR3 protein: CASSSTPRSYNEQFF; V gene: TRBV7-9
CDR3 protein: CSARDLKAGGPGEQYF; V gene: TRBV20-1
CDR3 protein: CSAGGRSSSTDTQYF; V gene: TRBV20-1
CDR3 protein: CASRNPGTGSDNEQFF; V gene: TRBV5-1
CDR3 protein: CASSKDRLRTEAFF; V gene: TRBV6-1
CDR3 protein: CASSLGLAKDTQYF; V gene: TRBV5-1
CDR3 protein: CASSVDRANEKLFF; V gene: TRBV9
CDR3 protein: CSARRTDYYGYTF; V gene: TRBV20-1
CDR3 protein: CASSQVAGGAYNEQFF; V gene: TRBV3-1
CDR3 protein: CASSPDRDFHNEQFF; V gene: TRBV18
CDR3 protein: CASSRAGAPEQFF; V gene: TRBV7-9
CDR3 protein: CASSLAIRSYGYTF; V gene: TRBV7-2
CDR3 protein: CASSPAMQETQYF; V gene: TRBV18
CDR3 protein: CASSLGFSGGAYEQFF; V gene: TRBV12-3/TRBV12-4
CDR3 protein: CASRWGGTNTGELFF; V gene: TRBV6-1
CDR3 protein: CASSLSLSDTQYF; V gene: TRBV11-2
CDR3 protein: CASSYSLSRENTGELFF; V gene: TRBV6-5
CDR3 protein: CASSFDSGEQFF; V gene: TRBV5-5
CDR3 protein: CASSLEVGNIQYF; V gene: TRBV12-3/TRBV12-4